The 5 T cell receptor beta chains below come from one sample, sequenced in a study of T cell repertoires in cytomegalovirus infection. TCRdb independently ran MiXCR on the reads; one entry per CDR3 protein. The data show 680,000 or so distinct CDR3 sequences, less than 40% seen once. What was sequenced was PBMCs. The receptor source for this set is a human donor in good health (CMV status not recorded). Some clones in this sample may be carry-over from other donors' samples.

As concerns this clonotype: A read error may be the cause here, since a much bigger clone is one base away. The V and J genes are TRBV6-6 and TRBJ1-5; no clear D. The CDR3 is 12 amino acids. V gave up 4 bases and J gave up 5 bases, with 6 bases separating them. Germline V gene sequence: CDR1 MNHNY, CDR2 SVGAGI (reference sequence). The CDR3 nucleotides read TGTGCCAGCAGTTTCTCCGATCAGCCCCAGCATTTT. Translation gives CASSFSDQPQHF.

This clonotype was seen more than once but under ten times. This sequence joins TRBV7-3 and TRBJ2-2; 8 bases match TRBD1. After removal of 5 bases from V and 1 base from J, the junction contained 6 bases not matched to a gene. CDR1 is SGHTA, CDR2 FQGTGA, per germline. There are 16 residues in the CDR3. Here the CDR3 reads CASSPTGGGNTGELFF. CDR3 nucleotide sequence: TGTGCCAGCAGCCCTACAGGGGGTGGGAACACCGGGGAGCTGTTTTTT.

In this sample, this clonotype turned up many times. The chain has TRBV12-3 or TRBV12-4 and TRBJ2-2; the D gene could be TRBD1 or TRBD2 (5 bases each). Trimming took off 2 bases at V and 4 bases at J, with 14 bases between the two ends. This CDR3 region has 16 residues. The CDR3 nucleotides read TGTGCCAGCAGTTTACCGGGACGGACCTTCACCGGGGAGCTGTTTTTT. Its protein is CASSLPGRTFTGELFF.

This clonotype was seen a handful of times. The rearrangement joins TRBV7-2 to TRBJ1-1; possible D gene TRBD1, 6 bases. The CDR3 sequence is 14 residues long. The V gene's germline CDR1 is SGHTA and CDR2 FQGNSA. Trimming stripped 6 bases from V and 1 base from J, with 12 bases between. CDR3 in amino acids: CASRQRTANTEAFF. CDR3 in DNA: TGTGCCAGCAGGCAGAGGACAGCGAACACTGAAGCTTTCTTT.

This clonotype has more than one count but fewer than ten. The rearrangement uses TRBV11-2 and TRBJ2-6; D is perhaps TRBD1 (6 bases). Trimming shortened V by 5 bases and J by 4 bases, and 18 bases separated the two germline ends. CDR1 is SGHAT and CDR2 is FQNNGV in the germline V gene. The CDR3 totals 17 residues. For the CDR3, the DNA is TGTGCCAGCAGCCCGGACCCAGGGGATCCCGGGGCCAACGTCCTGACTTTC. Translated, it gives CASSPDPGDPGANVLTF.